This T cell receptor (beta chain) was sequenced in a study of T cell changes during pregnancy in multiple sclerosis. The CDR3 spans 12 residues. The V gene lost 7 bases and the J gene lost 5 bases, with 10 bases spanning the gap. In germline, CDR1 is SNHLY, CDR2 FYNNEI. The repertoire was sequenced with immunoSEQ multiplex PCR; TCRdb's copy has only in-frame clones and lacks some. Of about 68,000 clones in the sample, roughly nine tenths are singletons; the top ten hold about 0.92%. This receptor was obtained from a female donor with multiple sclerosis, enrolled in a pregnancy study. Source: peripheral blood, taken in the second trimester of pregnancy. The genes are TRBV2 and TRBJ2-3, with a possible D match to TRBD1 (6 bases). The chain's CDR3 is CASKGGRDTQYF. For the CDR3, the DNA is TGTGCCAGCAAAGGGGGAAGAGATACGCAGTATTTT.